By share of the sample, the clone carrying this T cell receptor beta chain is medium-sized (0.01 to 0.1%). This sample is part of a study of circulating CD8 cells and anti-PD-1 response in melanoma. Live CD3+CD8+TCRalphabeta+ cells were sorted into four subsets by PD-1 and/or TIGIT. The length of the CDR3 is 16 residues. With 1 base clipped from V and 2 bases from J, the junction kept 6 bases outside the gene matches. Germline loops: CDR1 LNHNV, CDR2 YYDKDF (reference sequence). TCR libraries were prepared from 15 ng of total RNA with the QIAseq Immune Repertoire TCR panel. TCRdb reprocessed the reads via MiXCR and lists one record per CDR3 protein. The data contain some 1,300 distinct CDR3 sequences, roughly 5.6% of them seen just once; the ten biggest clones take up roughly 11%.

This sequence was found in a human donor with melanoma. Here the sequenced sample was CD8+ T cells from PBMCs, taken at baseline or after one month of anti-PD-1 therapy (not recorded which). V usage is TRBV15 and J usage is TRBJ2-7; 9 nucleotides match TRBD1. Here the CDR3 reads CATSRGRTGDTYEQYF. DNA for the CDR3: TGTGCCACCAGCAGAGGCCGGACAGGGGATACCTACGAGCAGTACTTC.